This T cell receptor beta chain appears in the sequencing data of a study of molecular identifiers for immune sequencing clone quantification. TCRdb processed the PCR reads anew with MiXCR; each CDR3 protein has one entry. Counted here are about 510,000 distinct CDR3 sequences, about 25% occurring once; the ten biggest clones make up under 0.85%. The CDR3 covers 14 residues. Deletions cut 1 base from V and 9 bases from J, with 13 bases between. CDR1 is SEHNR, CDR2 FQNEAQ, per germline (reference sequence). Sequences were obtained from naive CD8+ T cells from blood, with Jurkat cell RNA spiked in. The subset denotes: FACS-sorted CD8+CD4-CCR7+CD45RA+ naive T cells. The receptor's source is a human donor in good health. Some libraries in this study had Jurkat cell RNA spiked in. V is TRBV7-9 and J is TRBJ2-1; possibly TRBD1 for D (6 bases). The CDR3: CASSLDLGAGEQFF. CDR3 sequence (DNA): TGTGCCAGCAGCTTAGATCTGGGGGCGGGTGAGCAGTTCTTC.